One sample yielded the 28 T cell receptor beta chains listed below, sequenced in a study of shared T cell receptors in the human thymus. Only in-frame clones appear in the TCRdb table, and some are missing; sequencing was by immunoSEQ multiplex PCR. Of roughly 560,000 clones listed, approximately 80% were seen once; the top ten hold more than 0.01%. These same records also appear under a second study, on human thymus T cells.

The specimen was thymocytes. The source is a boy under two years old with a congenital heart defect.

The CDR3 spells CASSHGLAGVHEQYF. The DNA for the CDR3 is TGTGCCAGCAGTCACGGACTAGCGGGAGTCCACGAGCAGTACTTC. The gene calls are TRBV27 and TRBJ2-7; 13 bases agree with TRBD2. The germline CDR1 and CDR2 sequences are MNHEY and SMNVEV (reference sequence). CDR3 size: 15 residues. V was clipped by 5 bases and J by 5 bases; unmatched bases: 6.

The chain has TRBV7-2 and TRBJ2-1; tentatively, D is TRBD1 (6 bases). This CDR3 has 15 residues. The germline CDR1 and CDR2 sequences are SGHTA and FQGNSA. Trimming took 3 bases from V and 2 from J, leaving 11 bases between them. CDR3: CASSFLTGTYNEQFF. In nucleotides, the CDR3 is TGTGCCAGCAGCTTTCTTACAGGGACCTACAATGAGCAGTTCTTC.

In its sample, this clone was seen a few times. The CDR3 protein is CASSGWESGQYF. CDR3 in DNA: TGTGCCAGTAGTGGCTGGGAGTCGGGGCAGTACTTC. This rearrangement joins TRBV19 to TRBJ2-7; TRBD2 is a possible D gene (5 bases). V dropped 5 bases and J dropped 9 bases, with 14 bases sitting between them. Germline loops: CDR1 LNHDA, CDR2 SQIVND (reference sequence). The CDR3 extends over 12 amino acids.

V gene TRBV5-6 combines with J gene TRBJ2-1, with 7 bases matching TRBD1. CDR1 is SGHDT, CDR2 YYEEEE, per germline. V lost 2 bases, J lost 6 bases, and 5 bases stayed unmatched. The CDR3 consists of 14 residues. The CDR3: CASSLWDSVNEQFF. The CDR3 nucleotides read TGTGCCAGCAGCTTATGGGACAGTGTCAATGAGCAGTTCTTC.

The CDR3 loop is CASRNSSGTGDPREQYF. The CDR3 DNA reads as TGTGCCAGCAGGAACAGTTCCGGGACAGGGGACCCTAGGGAGCAGTACTTC. The J gene is TRBJ2-7, the V gene TRBV28, with 10 bases lining up with TRBD1. The CDR3 is made up of 17 amino acids. Germline CDR1 and CDR2: MDHEN and SYDVKM. The V and J ends lost 6 bases and 7 bases, in that order; junction bases with no gene match: 18. The full variable domain, its missing parts supplied by reference TRBV28 and TRBJ2-7, is DVKVTQSSRYLVKRTGEKVFLECVQDMDHENMFWYRQDPGLGLRLIYFSYDVKMKEKGDIPEGYSVSREKKERFSLILESASTNQTSMYLCASRNSSGTGDPREQYFGPGTRLTVT.

This sequence joins TRBV6-4 and TRBJ2-2; 8 bases line up with TRBD2. The germline V gene encodes CDR1 MRHNA and CDR2 SNTAGT. Trimming at V came to 3 bases and at J to 5 bases, leaving 11 bases not matched to a gene. The CDR3 loop spans 17 amino acids. For the CDR3, the DNA is TGTGCCAGCAGTGAATCGTATGGGAGCGGGGGTACCGGGGAGCTGTTTTTT. As protein: CASSESYGSGGTGELFF.

This clone has only one observation. CDR3 in DNA: TGTGCCAGCAGCCAAGATAACGGACAACCGAACACTGAAGCTTTCTTT. It yields the protein CASSQDNGQPNTEAFF. This chain joins TRBV14 and TRBJ1-1; possibly TRBD1 for D (5 bases). This CDR3 has 16 residues. Looked up from germline, CDR1 is SGHDN and CDR2 is FVKESK. Trimming removed 0 bases from V and 1 base from J, with 12 bases in between.

V is TRBV18 and J is TRBJ1-5, with TRBD1 as a possible D gene (6 bases). CDR1 KGHSH and CDR2 LQKENI come from the germline V gene. Trimming stripped 6 bases from V and 3 bases from J, with 9 bases between. The CDR3 covers 13 residues. CDR3 residues: CASSRTANQPQHF. In DNA form, the CDR3 reads TGTGCCAGCTCCCGGACAGCCAATCAGCCCCAGCATTTT.

The J gene is TRBJ2-2, the V gene TRBV6-5, with D maybe TRBD2 (6 bases). This CDR3 has 15 amino acids. CDR1 and CDR2 from the germline V gene are MNHEY and SVGAGI. Trimming took 7 bases from V and 3 from J, leaving 15 bases between them. The CDR3 DNA follows: TGTGCCAGCATGGGGAGCGGGCGGGACACCGGGGAGCTGTTTTTT. Its translation: CASMGSGRDTGELFF.

DNA for the CDR3: TGTGCCAGCCGCTACCCGGGAGGGTCAGCCTACGAGCAGTACTTC. This sequence encodes CASRYPGGSAYEQYF. The rearrangement joins TRBV27 to TRBJ2-7, with TRBD2 matching over 8 bases. This CDR3 contains 15 residues. In germline, CDR1 is MNHEY, CDR2 SMNVEV (reference sequence). The V gene end was trimmed by 8 bases and the J gene end by 2 bases; junction bases not matched to a gene: 11.

The rearrangement uses TRBV28 and TRBJ2-7; TRBD1 agrees at 8 bases. The CDR3 covers 14 residues. V trimming: 5 bases; J trimming: 2 bases; junction bases outside the gene matches: 5. The germline gives CDR1 MDHEN, CDR2 SYDVKM. CDR3 bases: TGTGCCAGCAGTGACCGGGACAGGCCCTACGAGCAGTACTTC. Protein sequence: CASSDRDRPYEQYF.

The genes are TRBV19 and TRBJ1-3; 8 bases fit TRBD1. Germline CDR1 is LNHDA and CDR2 is SQIVND (reference sequence). V shed 5 bases, J shed 3 bases, and the junction held 6 bases outside the gene matches. The CDR3 is 15 amino acids. The CDR3 nucleotides are TGTGCCAGTAGTGATCAGGGGGCTGATGGAAACACCATATATTTT. Translation gives CASSDQGADGNTIYF.

This clone was found a few times. The chain has TRBV7-8 and TRBJ2-1, with 8 nucleotides matching TRBD2. With V trimmed by 3 bases and J by 5 bases, 9 bases remained unmatched. Germline V gives CDR1 SGHVS, CDR2 FQNEAQ. This CDR3 has 16 residues. As DNA, the CDR3 is TGTGCCAGCAGCTTCGTAAGGCGGGAGGAGAACAATGAGCAGTTCTTC. Translation gives CASSFVRREENNEQFF. Supplemented by reference TRBV7-8 and TRBJ2-1, the full variable domain reads GAGVSQSPRYKVAKRGQDVALRCDPISGHVSLFWYQQALGQGPEFLTYFQNEAQLDKSGLPSDRFFAERPEGSVSTLKIQRTQQEDSAVYLCASSFVRREENNEQFFGPGTRLTVL.

The V call is TRBV30, the J call TRBJ1-4; D is undetermined. Germline V gene lookup returns CDR1 GTSNPN and CDR2 SVGIG (reference sequence). This CDR3 has 17 residues. Trimming pared 0 bases from V and 3 bases from J, leaving 17 bases between. CDR3 residues: CAWSVGDGSWANEKLFF. CDR3 DNA: TGTGCCTGGAGTGTCGGTGACGGGAGTTGGGCTAATGAAAAACTGTTTTTT.

CDR3 in DNA: TGTGCCAGCAGTAACTTCCGGGACAGAGCTGAAAAACTGTTTTTT. Its protein is CASSNFRDRAEKLFF. J is TRBJ1-4 and V is TRBV28; 7 nucleotides agree with TRBD1. The J segment lost 7 bases and the V segment lost 5 bases, leaving 10 bases of the junction unmatched. CDR1 is MDHEN and CDR2 is SYDVKM in the germline V gene. This CDR3 has 15 residues.

The chain has TRBV6-1 and TRBJ2-7; D possibly corresponds to TRBD2 (6 bases). The germline V gene encodes CDR1 MNHNS and CDR2 SASEGT. V shed 1 base and J shed 2 bases, with 12 bases lying between them. CDR3 length: 15 amino acids. The CDR3 DNA is TGTGCCAGCAGTGAAGATAGCGGCAGGGCCTACGAGCAGTACTTC. As protein: CASSEDSGRAYEQYF.

The V gene is TRBV28, the J gene TRBJ2-4; the D gene is possibly TRBD2 (6 bases). CDR3 size: 18 residues. The V gene lost 5 bases and the J gene lost 2 bases, with 22 bases spanning the gap. The germline gives CDR1 MDHEN, CDR2 SYDVKM. In DNA form, the CDR3 reads TGTGCCAGCAGTCCAGAGTCCCCCGGGAGATCGTCCAAAAACATTCAGTACTTC. Translation gives CASSPESPGRSSKNIQYF.

The genes are TRBV28 and TRBJ2-7; 7 bases map to TRBD2. V was pared by 2 bases and J by 1 base, with 8 bases of the junction left unmatched. In germline, CDR1 is MDHEN, CDR2 SYDVKM. CDR3 length: 16 residues. CDR3 nucleotides: TGTGCCAGCAGTTTACCGCCAGCGGGGACTTCCTACGAGCAGTACTTC. Translating it yields CASSLPPAGTSYEQYF.

Here the CDR3 reads CASSEDTWLFRSGEKLFF. The CDR3 nucleotides read TGTGCCAGCAGTGAAGACACCTGGCTCTTCCGGAGTGGGGAAAAACTGTTTTTT. This rearrangement joins TRBV6-1 to TRBJ1-4, with unresolved D. This CDR3 has 18 residues. Trimming pared 1 base from V and 8 bases from J, leaving 23 bases between. Per germline, CDR1 MNHNS and CDR2 SASEGT.

This clone was detected a few times. This chain links TRBV27 with TRBJ2-2, with TRBD1 identical over 8 bases. The CDR3 totals 17 residues. Germline assignment: CDR1 MNHEY and CDR2 SMNVEV (reference sequence). Unmatched junction bases numbered 8, after V lost 1 base and J lost 4 bases. The CDR3 reads CASSLYRDRIGTGELFF. CDR3 coding DNA: TGTGCCAGCAGTTTATACCGGGACAGGATCGGCACCGGGGAGCTGTTTTTT.

This rearrangement joins TRBV28 to TRBJ2-3; the match to TRBD1 covers 11 bases. CDR3 length equals 19 residues. The ends lost 2 bases at V and 1 base at J; junction bases unmatched: 11. CDR1 and CDR2 (germline): MDHEN, SYDVKM. CDR3 region: CASSLRGQGGMLGTDTQYF. The CDR3 DNA follows: TGTGCCAGCAGTTTAAGGGGACAGGGGGGTATGTTAGGCACAGATACGCAGTATTTT.

The V call is TRBV7-3, the J call TRBJ1-3, with no clear D. Germline V CDR1 and CDR2: SGHTA, FQGTGA. V lost 8 bases and J 1 base, leaving 15 bases between the germline ends. This CDR3 region has 15 residues. The CDR3 DNA reads as TGTGCCAGCCTCCCCGAGGGAAAATCTGGAAACACCATATATTTT. This sequence encodes CASLPEGKSGNTIYF.

The V and J genes are TRBV25-1 and TRBJ1-1; the D gene is possibly TRBD1 (5 bases). The germline CDR1 and CDR2 sequences are MGHDK and SYGVNS. V gave up 1 base and J gave up 2 bases, with 17 bases separating them. This CDR3 is 17 amino acids long. CDR3 DNA: TGTGCCAGCAGTGAATCCGCTCTGGGGGGTCACAACACTGAAGCTTTCTTT. Translation gives CASSESALGGHNTEAFF.

The chain combines TRBV6-5 with TRBJ1-4; 8 bases are shared with TRBD1. V dropped 6 bases and J dropped 6; count of bases not matched to a gene: 6. Germline V CDR1 and CDR2: MNHEY, SVGAGI. The CDR3 totals 14 residues. CDR3 amino acids: CASRSTGEHEKLFF. The CDR3 bases are TGTGCCAGCAGGTCGACAGGGGAGCATGAAAAACTGTTTTTT.

In this sample, this clone turned up once. The genes are TRBV9 and TRBJ2-7; 9 bases match TRBD2. From germline, CDR1 is SGDLS and CDR2 YYNGEE. The CDR3 totals 16 residues. V shed 1 base, J shed 5 bases, and the junction held 10 bases outside the gene matches. The CDR3 DNA is TGTGCCAGCAGCGTATGGGGATTAGCGGGAGATAACGAGCAGTACTTC. Translating gives CASSVWGLAGDNEQYF.

J is TRBJ2-1 and V is TRBV30; TRBD2 is a possible D gene (6 bases). Trimming removed 4 bases at V and 8 bases at J, with 15 bases between. CDR3 length equals 13 residues. CDR1 GTSNPN and CDR2 SVGIG come from the germline V gene (reference sequence). CDR3 nucleotides: TGTGCCTGGAAGGAGACTAGTAGGTATGAGCAGTTCTTC. Translating it yields CAWKETSRYEQFF.

The gene calls are TRBV27 and TRBJ2-3; 7 nucleotides match TRBD2. Germline trimming cut 8 bases from V and 2 bases from J; bases unmatched to any gene: 13. The CDR3 length is 16 residues. The germline CDR1 and CDR2 sequences are MNHEY and SMNVEV (reference sequence). The CDR3 protein is CASSTRPSGLTDTQYF. As DNA, the CDR3 is TGTGCCAGCTCAACGCGGCCTAGCGGTCTCACAGATACGCAGTATTTT.

V gene TRBV15 combines with J gene TRBJ1-4; maybe TRBD1 (5 bases). The CDR3 has 14 amino acids. Looked up from germline, CDR1 is LNHNV and CDR2 is YYDKDF (reference sequence). V shed 6 bases and J shed 4 bases, with 12 bases lying between them. The CDR3 sequence: CATSTGGGNEKLFF. DNA for the CDR3: TGTGCCACCAGTACCGGGGGGGGTAATGAAAAACTGTTTTTT.